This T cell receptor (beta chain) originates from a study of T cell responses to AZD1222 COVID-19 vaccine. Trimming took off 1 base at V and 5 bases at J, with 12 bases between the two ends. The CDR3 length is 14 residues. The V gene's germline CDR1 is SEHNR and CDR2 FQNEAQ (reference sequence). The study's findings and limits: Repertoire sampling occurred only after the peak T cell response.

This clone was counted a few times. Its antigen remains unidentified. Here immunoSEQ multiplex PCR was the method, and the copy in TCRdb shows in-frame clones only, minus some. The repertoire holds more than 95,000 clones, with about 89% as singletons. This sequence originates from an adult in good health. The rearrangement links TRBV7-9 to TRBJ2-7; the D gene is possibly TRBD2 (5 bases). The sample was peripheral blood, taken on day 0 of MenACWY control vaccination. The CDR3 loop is CASSLGTGGHEQYF. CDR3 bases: TGTGCCAGCAGCTTAGGCACTGGAGGCCACGAGCAGTACTTC.